This T cell receptor (beta chain) was identified in a study of blood T cell repertoires in COVID-19. Data came from immunoSEQ multiplex PCR; TCRdb stores just in-frame clones and leaves some out. The table lists about 190,000 clones, around 84% of them singletons. Input material: peripheral blood. The sequence was obtained from a man younger than 40 with active or convalescent COVID-19.

CDR3 in DNA: TGTGCCAGCAGCGTAGCTGAGGGGGCTGTCTCTGGAAACACCATATATTTT. Its translation is CASSVAEGAVSGNTIYF. This sequence joins TRBV9 and TRBJ1-3, with 7 bases fitting TRBD1. With 0 bases clipped from V and 0 bases from J, the junction kept 6 bases outside the gene matches. Germline V gene data show CDR1 as SGDLS and CDR2 as YYNGEE. This CDR3 comprises 17 residues. Full variable domain (rest looked up from reference TRBV9 and TRBJ1-3): DSGVTQTPKHLITATGQRVTLRCSPRSGDLSVYWYQQSLDQGLQFLIQYYNGEERAKGNILERFSAQQFPDLHSELNLSSLELGDSALYFCASSVAEGAVSGNTIYFGEGSWLTVV.